These T cell receptor beta chains were read from a single sample in a study of T cells in Graves' hyperthyroidism and ophthalmopathy. One entry per CDR3 protein, called by TCRdb with MiXCR from the multiplex PCR reads. The sample holds about 180,000 distinct CDR3 sequences, approximately 17% seen once. What was sequenced was blood. These receptor sequences come from a woman aged 45-59 years with Graves' hyperthyroidism. CDR3s include the opening cysteine and the closing phenylalanine or tryptophan. A D gene is named only where the DNA matches it firmly. Rows give clone size only sometimes, using once, few, many, or a class for an expanded clone.

CDR3 protein,CDR3 DNA,clone size,V gene,D gene,J gene
CASSQVVARGGLSSYEQYF,TGTGCCAGCAGCCAAGTGGTGGCTCGCGGGGGGCTAAGCTCCTACGAGCAGTACTTC,NA,TRBV4-2,TRBD2,TRBJ2-7
CASSLRRGGWGEQYF,TGTGCCAGCAGCCTCCGGCGAGGGGGCTGGGGTGAGCAGTACTTC,few,TRBV4-2,TRBD1,TRBJ2-7
CASSLRGSGGTNEQFF,TGTGCCAGCAGCCTCAGAGGTAGCGGGGGGACCAATGAGCAGTTCTTC,NA,TRBV9,TRBD2,TRBJ2-1
CASSLGDQDRAYEQYF,TGTGCCAGCAGCTTAGGGGACCAAGACAGGGCCTACGAGCAGTACTTC,few,TRBV13,TRBD1,TRBJ2-7
CASQDLTGGSSPLHF,TGTGCCAGCCAAGACTTAACAGGGGGCAGTTCACCCCTCCACTTT,many,TRBV27,TRBD1,TRBJ1-6
CASSVGPTGPETQYF,TGTGCCAGCAGCGTAGGACCGACAGGTCCAGAGACCCAGTACTTC,NA,TRBV9,NA,TRBJ2-5
CASSFHQRGDSGSPLHF,TGTGCTAGCAGCTTTCACCAGAGGGGGGATTCGGGTTCACCCCTCCACTTT,many,TRBV7-7,NA,TRBJ1-6
CAISDGGTVNQPQHF,TGTGCCATCAGTGACGGCGGGACAGTTAATCAGCCCCAGCATTTT,NA,TRBV10-3,TRBD1,TRBJ1-5
CSAGDPSSYEQYF,TGCAGTGCAGGGGACCCCAGCTCCTACGAGCAGTACTTC,many,TRBV20-1,NA,TRBJ2-7
CASSPDRTVYHF,TGTGCCAGCTCACCCGATCGGACTGTGTACCACTTT,many,TRBV18,NA,TRBJ1-6
CASSVGAGGRYNEQFF,TGTGCCAGCAGCGTAGGAGCGGGGGGGCGCTACAATGAGCAGTTCTTC,many,TRBV9,TRBD2,TRBJ2-1
CASSIGLEDTQYF,TGTGCCAGTAGTATCGGGTTAGAAGATACGCAGTATTTT,NA,TRBV19,NA,TRBJ2-3
CASSEVSGGYYNEQFF,TGTGCCAGCTCGGAGGTGAGCGGGGGGTACTACAATGAGCAGTTCTTC,many,TRBV11-2,TRBD2,TRBJ2-1
CASSVAGSPLHF,TGTGCCAGCAGCGTAGCGGGTTCACCCCTCCACTTT,many,TRBV9,NA,TRBJ1-6
CASSPWTGLNTEAFF,TGCGCCAGCAGCCCATGGACAGGTTTGAACACTGAAGCTTTCTTT,many,TRBV5-1,TRBD1,TRBJ1-1
CASSFEDSAYGYTF,TGCGCCAGCAGCTTCGAGGACAGTGCCTATGGCTACACCTTC,many,TRBV5-1,NA,TRBJ1-2
CATRDRVIGSTEAFF,TGTGCCACCCGGGACAGGGTTATTGGATCTACTGAAGCTTTCTTT,many,TRBV19,TRBD1,TRBJ1-1
CASSQAPFASGGASSTDTQYF,TGCGCCAGCAGCCAAGCCCCTTTTGCTAGCGGGGGGGCCTCTAGCACAGATACGCAGTATTTT,few,TRBV4-1,TRBD2,TRBJ2-3
CASSLVQSDTQYF,TGTGCCAGCAGTTTAGTGCAGTCAGATACGCAGTATTTT,many,TRBV12-3/TRBV12-4,NA,TRBJ2-3
CASSSADRGLTGELFF,TGTGCCAGCAGCTCCGCGGACAGGGGCTTAACCGGGGAGCTGTTTTTT,many,TRBV7-3,TRBD1,TRBJ2-2
CASSFYGQGSTNEKLFF,TGTGCCAGCAGCTTTTACGGACAGGGATCAACTAATGAAAAACTGTTTTTT,NA,TRBV5-6,TRBD1,TRBJ1-4
CASSPSRGRGGNEQFF,TGTGCCAGCTCACCTTCAAGGGGGCGCGGGGGCAATGAGCAGTTCTTC,NA,TRBV18,NA,TRBJ2-1
CASSQGTGTYNSPLHF,TGTGCCAGCAGCCAAGGGACGGGTACCTATAATTCACCCCTCCACTTT,few,TRBV14,NA,TRBJ1-6
CASSDSGTEGYEQYF,TGTGCCAGCAGTGACTCCGGGACAGAAGGTTACGAGCAGTACTTC,many,TRBV6-1,TRBD1,TRBJ2-7
CASSQEPGLWGETQYF,TGCGCCAGCAGCCAAGAACCGGGCCTTTGGGGGGAGACCCAGTACTTC,NA,TRBV4-1,NA,TRBJ2-5
CSAVDRGSTDTQYF,TGCAGTGCTGTCGATCGGGGGAGCACAGATACGCAGTATTTT,many,TRBV20-1,NA,TRBJ2-3
CASSPRGTGRFRDTQYF,TGTGCCAGCAGTCCGAGGGGTACAGGGCGCTTTCGAGATACGCAGTATTTT,many,TRBV11-2,NA,TRBJ2-3
CASSLTAMEGQPQHF,TGTGCCAGCAGCTTAACGGCGATGGAAGGCCAGCCCCAGCATTTT,many,TRBV7-9,NA,TRBJ1-5
CASSLQLAGAGELFF,TGTGCCAGCAGTTTACAGCTAGCGGGCGCCGGGGAGCTGTTTTTT,NA,TRBV12-3/TRBV12-4,TRBD2,TRBJ2-2
CASSRQGGYYNEQFF,TGTGCCAGTAGCCGACAGGGAGGCTACTACAATGAGCAGTTCTTC,many,TRBV19,NA,TRBJ2-1
CASGLRGLTQYF,TGTGCCAGCGGGCTTCGAGGCCTTACGCAGTATTTT,many,TRBV2,NA,TRBJ2-3
CASSDQGALSEQYF,TGTGCCAGCAGTGACCAGGGGGCTCTCAGCGAGCAGTACTTC,many,TRBV6-1,TRBD1,TRBJ2-7
CSASGAGGYTF,TGCAGTGCGTCGGGGGCTGGGGGCTACACCTTC,many,TRBV20-1,NA,TRBJ1-2
CASSYSRVDNSPLHF,TGTGCCAGCAGTTACAGCAGGGTTGATAATTCACCCCTCCACTTT,NA,TRBV6-6,NA,TRBJ1-6
CASSYEASSTDTQYF,TGTGCCAGCAGTTACGAAGCGTCAAGCACAGATACGCAGTATTTT,many,TRBV6-2/TRBV6-3,NA,TRBJ2-3
CASSLDHWTGYYEQYF,TGTGCCAGCAGCTTAGATCACTGGACGGGTTACTACGAGCAGTACTTC,NA,TRBV11-2,NA,TRBJ2-7
CASSHLGAGSPYEQYF,TGTGCCAGCAGCCACCTAGGGGCGGGGAGTCCCTACGAGCAGTACTTC,many,TRBV3-1,NA,TRBJ2-7
CASSSWTINTGELFF,TGCGCCAGCAGCAGCTGGACGATCAACACCGGGGAGCTGTTTTTT,many,TRBV5-1,NA,TRBJ2-2
CASSLSANSPLHF,TGTGCCAGCAGCTTAAGTGCAAATTCACCCCTCCACTTT,many,TRBV7-3,NA,TRBJ1-6
CATSRDGEFEAFF,TGTGCCACCAGCAGAGATGGAGAGTTCGAAGCTTTCTTT,NA,TRBV15,NA,TRBJ1-1
CASSPRTSGGTNEQFF,TGTGCCAGCAGCCCGCGTACTAGCGGGGGGACCAATGAGCAGTTCTTC,many,TRBV7-9,TRBD2,TRBJ2-1
CASSVATRSYGYTF,TGTGCCAGCAGCGTAGCTACTAGATCCTATGGCTACACCTTC,many,TRBV9,NA,TRBJ1-2
CASRLGSGYTF,TGTGCCAGCAGACTCGGATCCGGCTACACCTTC,NA,TRBV28,NA,TRBJ1-2
CASSSGHSGNTIYF,TGTGCCAGCAGTTCCGGACACTCTGGAAACACCATATATTTT,many,TRBV12-3/TRBV12-4,NA,TRBJ1-3
CSVVLLAKAGELFF,TGCAGCGTTGTGTTGCTAGCCAAGGCCGGGGAGCTGTTTTTT,many,TRBV29-1,NA,TRBJ2-2
CASSLFRTGAGYTF,TGTGCCAGCAGCTTGTTTAGGACAGGGGCTGGCTACACCTTC,many,TRBV7-9,TRBD1,TRBJ1-2
CASSQGLVARVEKLFF,TGCGCCAGCAGCCAAGGTCTGGTGGCACGAGTTGAAAAACTGTTTTTT,NA,TRBV4-1,NA,TRBJ1-4
CASSHEGSYGGFETQYF,TGCGCCAGCAGCCACGAAGGGTCATACGGAGGGTTCGAGACCCAGTACTTC,NA,TRBV5-1,NA,TRBJ2-5
CASSFSRDMGYTF,TGTGCCAGCAGTTTCAGCAGGGACATGGGCTACACCTTC,many,TRBV12-3/TRBV12-4,NA,TRBJ1-2
CASSFNDYEQFF,TGCGCCAGCAGCTTCAACGACTATGAGCAGTTCTTC,many,TRBV5-1,NA,TRBJ2-1
CSARVSNQPQHF,TGCAGTGCCAGGGTTAGCAATCAGCCCCAGCATTTT,many,TRBV20-1,NA,TRBJ1-5
CASTGVEENTGELFF,TGTGCCAGCACCGGGGTCGAGGAGAACACCGGGGAGCTGTTTTTT,many,TRBV12-3/TRBV12-4,NA,TRBJ2-2
CASSQMLAGTRETQYF,TGTGCCAGCAGCCAAATGTTAGCGGGTACCAGAGAGACCCAGTACTTC,many,TRBV13,TRBD2,TRBJ2-5
CSSSPRGTEAFF,TGTTCCAGCAGCCCCAGGGGAACTGAAGCTTTCTTT,NA,TRBV9,NA,TRBJ1-1